These T cell receptor beta chains were read from a single sample in a study of primary melanoma T cells and metastatic recurrence. Data came from immunoSEQ multiplex PCR; TCRdb stores just in-frame clones and leaves some out. The sample consists of some 2,500 clones, roughly 71% of them appearing once. Sequencing input: melanoma tumor tissue. All receptors come from a human donor with melanoma. The CDR3 runs from the conserved cysteine through the conserved F or W. Fields, in order: J gene, D gene, clone size, V gene, CDR3 protein, CDR3 DNA. D genes are given only for firm matches. Where a row states a size, it is once, few, many or the class of an expanded clone; other rows omit it.

TRBJ2-3	TRBD1	-	TRBV6-8	CASSPGQGVGVDTQYF	TGTGCCAGCAGCCCGGGACAGGGTGTGGGGGTAGATACGCAGTATTTT
TRBJ2-2	TRBD1	-	TRBV11-3	CASSDSDRDTEELFF	TGTGCCAGCAGCGACTCGGACAGGGACACCGAGGAGCTGTTTTTT
TRBJ1-1	TRBD1	-	TRBV6-8	CASMTTGQGKNTEAFF	TGTGCCAGCATGACCACGGGACAGGGCAAGAACACTGAAGCTTTCTTT
TRBJ2-3	-	few	TRBV2	CASSEARQVGTDTQYF	TGTGCCAGCAGTGAAGCGAGACAGGTTGGGACAGATACGCAGTATTTT
TRBJ2-1	-	-	TRBV2	CASSELPIPTYNEQFF	TGTGCCAGCAGTGAGTTGCCCATACCGACCTACAATGAGCAGTTCTTC
TRBJ2-3	TRBD1	-	TRBV7-6	CASSPTGGSDTQYF	TGTGCCAGCAGCCCAACAGGGGGTTCAGATACGCAGTATTTT
TRBJ1-4	-	-	TRBV30	CAWSFRGGTGEKLFF	TGTGCCTGGAGTTTCCGAGGGGGTACCGGTGAAAAACTGTTTTTT
TRBJ1-1	-	-	TRBV28	CASSLGVGEAFF	TGTGCCAGCAGTTTAGGGGTTGGTGAAGCTTTCTTT
TRBJ2-3	-	-	TRBV7-1	CASSSGPPDTQYF	TGTGCCAGCAGCTCGGGGCCACCAGATACGCAGTATTTT
TRBJ1-4	-	-	TRBV11-3	CASSFEGLNEKLFF	TGTGCCAGCAGCTTCGAGGGACTTAATGAAAAACTGTTTTTT
TRBJ1-5	-	large	TRBV11-3	CASSLGGARQPQHF	TGTGCCAGCAGCTTAGGGGGCGCGCGGCAGCCCCAGCATTTT
TRBJ1-4	-	-	TRBV6-8	CASSYGLTNEKLFF	TGTGCCAGCAGTTACGGGTTAACTAATGAAAAACTGTTTTTT
TRBJ2-7	-	once	TRBV18	CASSPTAGDEQYF	TGTGCCAGCTCACCAACAGCCGGCGACGAGCAGTACTTC
TRBJ2-7	-	-	TRBV11-3	CASSPGPIGMREQYF	TGTGCCAGCAGCCCGGGGCCTATCGGGATGAGGGAGCAGTACTTC
TRBJ2-7	-	-	TRBV11-3	CASSLGSGALYSYEQYF	TGTGCCAGCAGCTTAGGTTCAGGGGCACTCTACTCCTACGAGCAGTACTTC
TRBJ2-1	-	-	TRBV29-1	CSVAGLHSEQFF	TGCAGCGTGGCTGGACTGCATAGTGAGCAGTTCTTC
TRBJ2-7	TRBD1	few	TRBV28	CASFSGQGSYEQYF	TGTGCCAGCTTTTCGGGACAGGGGAGTTACGAGCAGTACTTC
TRBJ2-5	-	-	TRBV11-3	CASSLGQGRRETQYF	TGTGCCAGCAGCTTAGGGCAGGGAAGGAGAGAGACCCAGTACTTC
TRBJ2-1	-	-	TRBV5-1	CASSLAQPNNEQFF	TGCGCCAGCAGCTTGGCCCAACCAAACAATGAGCAGTTCTTC
TRBJ2-1	-	-	TRBV6-8	CAITPEKNNEQFF	TGTGCCATCACCCCAGAAAAAAACAATGAGCAGTTCTTC
TRBJ1-1	-	-	TRBV19	CATSREGVMNTEAFF	TGTGCCACCAGCCGGGAAGGGGTCATGAACACTGAAGCTTTCTTT
TRBJ1-2	TRBD1	large	TRBV18	CASSPTGDGYTF	TGTGCCAGCTCACCCACAGGGGATGGCTACACCTTC
TRBJ2-1	TRBD2	-	TRBV5-1	CASSLGIAGGYNEQFF	TGCGCCAGCAGCTTAGGCATAGCGGGGGGGTACAATGAGCAGTTCTTC
TRBJ1-1	-	few	TRBV6-8	CASSYGGAGTEAFF	TGTGCCAGCAGTTACGGGGGCGCAGGCACTGAAGCTTTCTTT
TRBJ1-2	TRBD1	-	TRBV6-8	CASSFVGTVADGYTF	TGTGCCAGCAGTTTCGTCGGGACAGTCGCCGATGGCTACACCTTC
TRBJ2-1	-	-	TRBV25-1	CASSPEGLYNEQFF	TGTGCCAGCAGTCCTGAGGGGTTGTACAATGAGCAGTTCTTC
TRBJ1-2	TRBD1	-	TRBV19	CASVGGYDGYTF	TGTGCCAGCGTAGGGGGCTATGATGGCTACACCTTC
TRBJ2-7	-	once	TRBV19	CASSIDGGTAQIYEQYF	TGTGCCAGTAGTATAGACGGAGGGACAGCTCAAATCTACGAGCAGTACTTC
TRBJ2-7	TRBD1	-	TRBV28	CASSSPHRTGTSYEQYF	TGTGCCAGCAGTTCCCCCCACCGGACAGGCACCTCCTACGAGCAGTACTTC
TRBJ1-3	-	-	TRBV7-6	CASSSWALGNTIYF	TGTGCCAGCAGCTCTTGGGCCCTTGGAAACACCATATATTTT
TRBJ2-1	TRBD2	-	TRBV14	CASSPLAGGTYNEQFF	TGTGCCAGCAGCCCACTAGCGGGAGGCACCTACAATGAGCAGTTCTTC
TRBJ2-7	TRBD2	-	TRBV19	CASSPGTSGYEQYF	TGTGCCAGTAGCCCAGGGACTAGCGGCTACGAGCAGTACTTC
TRBJ2-2	-	-	TRBV6-8	CASRLGPSTGELFF	TGTGCCAGCAGACTAGGACCCTCCACCGGGGAGCTGTTTTTT
TRBJ2-3	-	-	TRBV5-1	CASSLMQGSTDTQYF	TGCGCCAGCAGCTTGATGCAGGGCAGCACAGATACGCAGTATTTT
TRBJ2-7	TRBD2	-	TRBV6-8	CASSKRTSGPYEQYF	TGTGCCAGCAGCAAAAGGACTAGCGGACCCTACGAGCAGTACTTC
TRBJ2-4	-	-	TRBV12-5	CASTLGENIQYF	TGTGCCAGCACCCTAGGGGAAAACATTCAGTACTTC
TRBJ2-1	-	-	TRBV29-1	CSVEATVGEQFF	TGCAGCGTTGAAGCGACCGTGGGTGAGCAGTTCTTC
TRBJ2-2	-	-	TRBV19	CASSTGGARTGELFF	TGTGCCAGTAGTACCGGGGGCGCCCGCACCGGGGAGCTGTTTTTT
TRBJ2-2	TRBD1	few	TRBV28	CASSLTGGESGELFF	TGTGCCAGCAGTTTAACAGGGGGCGAATCCGGGGAGCTGTTTTTT
TRBJ2-1	TRBD2	few	TRBV11-3	CASSFGTSGRYNEQFF	TGTGCCAGCAGCTTTGGAACTAGCGGGAGATACAATGAGCAGTTCTTC
TRBJ2-7	-	once	TRBV5-1	CASSEGVSPYEQYF	TGCGCCAGCAGCGAGGGGGTGTCTCCCTACGAGCAGTACTTC
TRBJ2-1	-	-	TRBV29-1	CSVEDPGKYNEQFF	TGCAGCGTTGAAGACCCCGGGAAGTACAATGAGCAGTTCTTC
TRBJ2-2	TRBD2	-	TRBV6-8	CASSPAGANTGELFF	TGTGCCAGCAGTCCCGCGGGGGCGAACACCGGGGAGCTGTTTTTT
TRBJ1-3	TRBD1	-	TRBV5-1	CASSSAQQGAGNTIYF	TGCGCCAGCAGCTCCGCTCAACAGGGGGCTGGAAACACCATATATTTT
TRBJ2-7	TRBD1	-	TRBV14	CASSLGTAYEQYF	TGTGCCAGCAGCCTCGGGACAGCCTACGAGCAGTACTTC
TRBJ2-5	-	-	TRBV19	CASSIWGARETQYF	TGTGCCAGTAGTATTTGGGGGGCGCGAGAGACCCAGTACTTC
TRBJ2-7	-	-	TRBV28	CASSPGPRSYEQYF	TGTGCCAGCAGCCCGGGCCCTCGGTCCTACGAGCAGTACTTC
TRBJ2-2	-	-	TRBV29-1	CSVEVGPTGELFF	TGCAGCGTTGAAGTGGGGCCCACCGGGGAGCTGTTTTTT
TRBJ2-1	TRBD2	few	TRBV7-1	CASSRSGASYNEQFF	TGTGCCAGCAGCCGAAGCGGGGCCTCCTACAATGAGCAGTTCTTC